This is a list of T cell receptor beta chains from one sample in a study of T cell responses to AZD1222 COVID-19 vaccine. Method: immunoSEQ multiplex PCR; TCRdb's copy keeps in-frame clones and lacks some. This repertoire shows 45,000 to 60,000 clones, roughly 80% found once; its top ten account for roughly 7%. Source: peripheral blood, taken on day 0 of AZD1222 vaccination. The receptors derive from an adult in good health. Each CDR3 is given with its conserved first and last residue. Fields, in order: D gene, J gene, clone size, V gene, CDR3 protein, CDR3 DNA. A D gene is named only where the DNA matches it firmly. Not all rows give a size; the values are once, few, many and, for expanded clones, a class.

>TRBD2|TRBJ2-1|few|TRBV19
CASSLAGGREQFF
TGTGCCAGTAGCTTAGCGGGGGGACGGGAGCAGTTCTTC
>.|TRBJ1-2|once|TRBV5-1
CASSGDGYYGYTF
TGCGCCAGCAGCGGGGACGGATACTATGGCTACACCTTC
>TRBD2|TRBJ2-2|.|TRBV18
CASSTAGGNGELFF
TGTGCCAGCTCAACGGCGGGAGGTAACGGGGAGCTGTTTTTT
>.|TRBJ2-5|few|TRBV11-2
CASSLEQSGTQYF
TGTGCCAGCAGCTTAGAACAGAGTGGGACCCAGTACTTC
>.|TRBJ1-3|.|TRBV20-1
CSASNLAISGNTIYF
TGCAGTGCTAGTAACCTAGCGATCTCTGGAAACACCATATATTTT
>.|TRBJ2-1|.|TRBV20-1
CSASKLANNEQFF
TGCAGTGCTAGTAAACTTGCAAACAATGAGCAGTTCTTC
>.|TRBJ2-3|.|TRBV5-6
CASSLSVLGGYTDTQYF
TGTGCCAGCAGCTTGAGCGTCCTCGGCGGCTACACAGATACGCAGTATTTT
>.|TRBJ1-1|.|TRBV18
CASSPLEWGNTEAFF
TGTGCCAGCTCACCCCTTGAGTGGGGAAACACTGAAGCTTTCTTT
>.|TRBJ2-7|.|TRBV27
CASSLSGGLLYEQYF
TGTGCCAGCAGTTTATCGGGCGGGCTCCTCTACGAGCAGTACTTC
>.|TRBJ2-7|.|TRBV13
CASSLGAGFEQYF
TGTGCCAGCAGCTTAGGCGCTGGGTTCGAGCAGTACTTC
>.|TRBJ1-2|.|TRBV19
CASSPRQRQTYGYTF
TGTGCCAGTAGTCCACGACAGAGACAGACCTATGGCTACACCTTC
>.|TRBJ1-2|once|TRBV7-2
CASSYLAYGYTF
TGTGCCAGCAGCTATTTAGCCTATGGCTACACCTTC
>.|TRBJ1-2|.|TRBV4-2
CASSQDFRTATNYGYTF
TGTGCCAGCAGCCAAGATTTCCGGACCGCAACTAACTATGGCTACACCTTC
>.|TRBJ1-5|.|TRBV3-1/TRBV3-2
CASSQLREGSRPQHF
TGTGCCAGCAGCCAGCTCAGGGAGGGGTCCAGGCCCCAGCATTTT